What follows are 20 T cell receptor beta chains derived from one specimen sequenced in a study of vaccination effects on CD4 cells after COVID-19. Cultured cells yielded isolated CD4+ T cells after 10 days. The protocol was immunoSEQ multiplex PCR, while the TCRdb copy is restricted to in-frame clones and leaves out a portion. The table includes around 37,000 clones, about 70% detected once. No antigen has been identified for these receptors. The material sequenced was CD4+ T cells from PBMCs cultured without peptide, taken before COVID-19 vaccination. The receptors were sampled from a human donor who received a COVID-19 vaccine.

The CDR3 is CASSLATGREGDQETQYF. CDR3 bases: TGTGCCAGCAGCTTGGCGACCGGACGGGAGGGCGATCAAGAGACCCAGTACTTC. The chain combines TRBV7-6 with TRBJ2-5, with 8 nucleotides matching TRBD2. Germline lookup yields CDR1 SGHVS and CDR2 FNYEAQ. Unmatched junction bases numbered 14, after V lost 3 bases and J lost 2 bases. CDR3 length equals 18 residues.

The V gene is TRBV5-1, the J gene TRBJ1-4, with D perhaps matching TRBD1 (6 bases). Looked up from germline, CDR1 is SGHRS and CDR2 is YFSETQ. This CDR3 spans 16 amino acids. Trimming removed 0 bases from V and 4 bases from J, with 13 bases in between. The CDR3 protein is CASSLADSTFNEKLFF. The CDR3 DNA follows: TGCGCCAGCAGCTTGGCGGACAGCACGTTTAATGAAAAACTGTTTTTT.

In its sample, this clone was seen a few times. This chain joins TRBV7-9 and TRBJ2-7; 11 bases fit TRBD2. Trimming cost V 2 bases and J 4 bases; bases outside gene matches: 4. The CDR3 loop spans 15 amino acids. Per germline, CDR1 SEHNR and CDR2 FQNEAQ (reference sequence). The CDR3 sequence is CASSLPSGGHYEQYF. For the CDR3, the DNA is TGTGCCAGCAGCTTACCTAGCGGGGGGCATTACGAGCAGTACTTC.

This chain links TRBV10-3 with TRBJ2-3; TRBD2 matches at 8 bases. Looked up from germline, CDR1 is ENHRY and CDR2 is SYGVKD. This CDR3 is 16 amino acids long. J was trimmed by 0 bases and V by 3 bases; bases with no gene match: 5. DNA of the CDR3: TGTGCCATCAGTGAAACCGGGACTAGAAGCACAGATACGCAGTATTTT. Residues: CAISETGTRSTDTQYF.

The sample holds one count of this clone. The chain uses TRBV11-3 and TRBJ2-5; perhaps TRBD1 as D (6 bases). Trimming took off 3 bases at V and 3 bases at J, with 8 bases between the two ends. The CDR3 sequence is 13 residues long. In germline, CDR1 is SGHNT, CDR2 YENEEA. The CDR3 DNA reads TGTGCCAGCAGCTTCAGGGGCGAAGAGACCCAGTACTTC. It is translated as CASSFRGEETQYF.

V usage is TRBV18 and J usage is TRBJ2-7; the D call may be TRBD1 or TRBD2 (5 bases each). The CDR3 loop spans 14 amino acids. The germline V and J ends were trimmed by 4 bases and 6 bases, with 16 bases remaining between them. In germline, CDR1 is KGHSH, CDR2 LQKENI. In nucleotides, the CDR3 is TGTGCCAGCTCACACGGGGCAACTTCTGCCGAGCAGTACTTC. This gives the protein CASSHGATSAEQYF.

This clone appeared a few times. The chain employs TRBV11-2 and TRBJ2-5; D perhaps matches TRBD1 (7 bases). The CDR3 sequence is 14 residues long. Germline CDR1 reads SGHAT; CDR2 reads FQNNGV. V lost 9 bases and J lost 5, with 19 bases in between. As DNA, the CDR3 is TGTGCCAGTTCCCGGGGGCAGGGGGTGGAGACCCAGTACTTC. Its protein is CASSRGQGVETQYF.

The chain uses TRBV14 and TRBJ2-7, with TRBD1 matching over 9 bases. The CDR3 runs to 12 residues. Trimming cost V 1 base and J 12 bases; bases outside gene matches: 4. Per germline, CDR1 SGHDN and CDR2 FVKESK. DNA of the CDR3: TGTGCCAGCAGCCAAGTTGGACAGGGGTGGTACTTC. This codes for CASSQVGQGWYF.

The rearrangement joins TRBV28 to TRBJ1-1; D possibly corresponds to TRBD1 (5 bases). V was cut by 6 bases and J by 8 bases, with 19 bases left in between. CDR3 length: 14 residues. From germline, CDR1 is MDHEN and CDR2 SYDVKM. The CDR3 is CASSRDGTPREAFF. The CDR3 DNA reads TGTGCCAGCAGCCGGGACGGCACCCCAAGGGAAGCTTTCTTT.

The chain employs TRBV19 and TRBJ1-1; TRBD1 aligns across 8 bases. Germline CDR1 reads LNHDA; CDR2 reads SQIVND (reference sequence). V was pared by 0 bases and J by 2 bases, with 11 bases of the junction left unmatched. CDR3 length equals 18 residues. The CDR3 DNA sequence: TGTGCCAGTAGTATAGATCGTACAGGGGGTCTGGTAAACACTGAAGCTTTCTTT. It encodes CASSIDRTGGLVNTEAFF.

V gene TRBV30 combines with J gene TRBJ2-7; 14 positions match TRBD2. Looked up from germline, CDR1 is GTSNPN and CDR2 is SVGIG (reference sequence). Unmatched junction bases numbered 2, after V lost 5 bases and J lost 2 bases. CDR3 length equals 14 residues. CDR3 DNA sequence: TGTGCCTGGTCGACTAGCGGGGGGGCCTACGAGCAGTACTTC. Translation gives CAWSTSGGAYEQYF.

This clone appeared a single time. CDR3 amino acids: CASSFLSGRGVGYTF. As DNA, the CDR3 is TGTGCCAGCAGTTTCTTGTCCGGCAGGGGGGTTGGCTACACCTTC. The chain is built from TRBV28 and TRBJ1-2, with 7 nucleotides matching TRBD1. CDR1 and CDR2 (germline): MDHEN, SYDVKM. The trim removed 3 bases at V and 7 bases at J, leaving 11 bases unmatched. The CDR3 runs to 15 residues.

The V and J genes are TRBV6-5 and TRBJ2-3; D is perhaps TRBD1 (5 bases). V gave up 8 bases and J gave up 0 bases, with 9 bases separating them. The germline V gene has CDR1 MNHEY and CDR2 SVGAGI. The CDR3 sequence is 13 residues long. The CDR3 reads CASGKGSTDTQYF. The DNA for the CDR3 is TGTGCCAGCGGGAAGGGGAGCACAGATACGCAGTATTTT.

The chain uses TRBV19 and TRBJ1-2; D gene unclear. There are 14 residues in the CDR3. Germline lookup yields CDR1 LNHDA and CDR2 SQIVND (reference sequence). V lost 3 bases and J 2 bases, leaving 10 bases between the germline ends. DNA for the CDR3: TGTGCCAGTAGTATCCCTTCTGGGAACTATGGCTACACCTTC. Its protein product is CASSIPSGNYGYTF. Together with reference TRBV19 and TRBJ1-2, the CDR3 gives the full variable domain: DGGITQSPKYLFRKEGQNVTLSCEQNLNHDAMYWYRQDPGQGLRLIYYSQIVNDFQKGDIAEGYSVSREKKESFPLTVTSAQKNPTAFYLCASSIPSGNYGYTFGSGTRLTVV.

The rearrangement uses TRBV19 and TRBJ1-5; 9 bases align to TRBD1. V lost 7 bases to trimming and J lost 6 bases; unmatched junction nucleotides: 10. Looked up from germline, CDR1 is LNHDA and CDR2 is SQIVND (reference sequence). There are 15 residues in the CDR3. DNA of the CDR3: TGTGCCAGTACCTATGGGACAGGGAGAGGTCAGCCCCAGCATTTT. The encoded protein is CASTYGTGRGQPQHF. The whole variable domain, filled in from reference TRBV19 and TRBJ1-5, reads DGGITQSPKYLFRKEGQNVTLSCEQNLNHDAMYWYRQDPGQGLRLIYYSQIVNDFQKGDIAEGYSVSREKKESFPLTVTSAQKNPTAFYLCASTYGTGRGQPQHFGDGTRLSIL.

This chain uses TRBV4-3 with TRBJ1-5; D is uncertain. Trimming stripped 1 base from V and 1 base from J, with 8 bases between. This CDR3 contains 15 residues. CDR1 is LGHNA and CDR2 is YSLEER in the germline V gene. CDR3 bases: TGCGCCAGCAGCCAAGGGGCACTCAGCAATCAGCCCCAGCATTTT. Protein sequence: CASSQGALSNQPQHF.

This clone has only a few counts. The V call is TRBV7-2, the J call TRBJ1-6; no firm D call. The CDR3 has 13 residues. Germline lookup yields CDR1 SGHTA and CDR2 FQGNSA. V was trimmed by 6 bases and J by 10 bases, leaving 13 bases between them. CDR3: CASSYRSGSPLHF. The CDR3 DNA reads as TGTGCCAGCAGTTATCGGTCGGGGTCACCCCTCCACTTT.

This chain joins TRBV18 and TRBJ2-7, with D perhaps TRBD2 (6 bases). With 6 bases removed from V and 1 base from J, the gap between germline ends came to 13 bases. CDR1 KGHSH and CDR2 LQKENI come from the germline V gene. This CDR3 comprises 14 residues. Here the CDR3 DNA reads TGTGCCAGCTCCCCGGGGGTTCCTTCCTACGAGCAGTACTTC. Translated, it gives CASSPGVPSYEQYF.

The rearrangement links TRBV2 to TRBJ2-2; D gene uncertain. Trimming shortened V by 6 bases and J by 8 bases, and 16 bases separated the two germline ends. Germline CDR1 and CDR2: SNHLY and FYNNEI. The CDR3 runs 14 residues. This chain's CDR3 is CASSRERLRGELFF. CDR3 bases: TGTGCCAGCAGCCGCGAAAGACTGCGAGGGGAGCTGTTTTTT.

V usage is TRBV2 and J usage is TRBJ2-2; D possibly corresponds to TRBD1 (5 bases). CDR1 is SNHLY, CDR2 FYNNEI, per germline. V gave up 2 bases and J gave up 7 bases, with 8 bases separating them. The CDR3 contains 13 residues. CDR3 sequence reads: CASSERGIGELFF. The DNA for the CDR3 is TGTGCCAGCAGTGAAAGGGGTATCGGGGAGCTGTTTTTT. Supplemented by reference TRBV2 and TRBJ2-2, the full variable domain reads EPEVTQTPSHQVTQMGQEVILRCVPISNHLYFYWYRQILGQKVEFLVSFYNNEISEKSEIFDDQFSVERPDGSNFTLKIRSTKLEDSAMYFCASSERGIGELFFGEGSRLTVL.